A selection of T cell receptor beta chains follows, all from one sample in a study of shared clonotypes between healthy human individuals. The method was immunoSEQ multiplex PCR; TCRdb's version includes in-frame clones alone and lacks a portion of them. The data contain more than 2,000,000 clones, over 90% of them singletons. The sequenced sample consisted of naive CD4+ T cells from PBMCs. The receptor source for this set is a man younger than 35 in good health. Some clones in this sample may be carry-over from other donors' samples. Both conserved end residues are part of each CDR3. Each record gives: D gene, CDR3 length, clone size, J gene, V gene, CDR3 DNA, CDR3 protein. The D gene is left open where the match is weak. The size of a clone is reported for some rows only, either as once, few or many, or as a class for expanded clones.

D gene: NA; CDR3 length: 14; clone size: NA; J gene: TRBJ1-2; V gene: TRBV27; CDR3 DNA: TGTGCCAGCAGTTTAGGGGGCCCTCTAGGTGGCTACACCTTC; CDR3 protein: CASSLGGPLGGYTF
D gene: NA; CDR3 length: 15; clone size: NA; J gene: TRBJ1-2; V gene: TRBV4-3; CDR3 DNA: TGCGCCAGCAGCCAAGATCGGAACAGGGCCTATGGCTACACCTTC; CDR3 protein: CASSQDRNRAYGYTF
D gene: TRBD1; CDR3 length: 14; clone size: NA; J gene: TRBJ2-5; V gene: TRBV18; CDR3 DNA: TGTGCCAGCTCATCTTGGGGACAGAGGGAGACCCAGTACTTC; CDR3 protein: CASSSWGQRETQYF
D gene: NA; CDR3 length: 13; clone size: NA; J gene: TRBJ2-7; V gene: TRBV28; CDR3 DNA: TGTGCCAGCAGGGGGGGCGGGAGATACGAGCAGTACTTC; CDR3 protein: CASRGGGRYEQYF
D gene: NA; CDR3 length: 16; clone size: NA; J gene: TRBJ2-3; V gene: TRBV5-1; CDR3 DNA: TGCGCCAGCAGCTTGGGGGGTAGCGGATCCACAGATACGCAGTATTTT; CDR3 protein: CASSLGGSGSTDTQYF
D gene: NA; CDR3 length: 17; clone size: NA; J gene: TRBJ2-6; V gene: TRBV2; CDR3 DNA: TGTGCCAGCAGATCGCACCCGGGGGTATCTGGGGCCAACGTCCTGACTTTC; CDR3 protein: CASRSHPGVSGANVLTF
D gene: NA; CDR3 length: 17; clone size: NA; J gene: TRBJ1-3; V gene: TRBV5-6; CDR3 DNA: TGTGCCAGCAGCTTGGGGGTCACAGGGTCCTTTGGAAACACCATATATTTT; CDR3 protein: CASSLGVTGSFGNTIYF
D gene: NA; CDR3 length: 12; clone size: NA; J gene: TRBJ2-5; V gene: TRBV19; CDR3 DNA: TGTGCCAGTAGTAACAGGAAAGAGACCCAGTACTTC; CDR3 protein: CASSNRKETQYF
D gene: NA; CDR3 length: 14; clone size: NA; J gene: TRBJ2-4; V gene: TRBV5-6; CDR3 DNA: TGTGCCAGCAGCTTCGCTGACACGGGCCACATTCAGTACTTC; CDR3 protein: CASSFADTGHIQYF
D gene: NA; CDR3 length: 15; clone size: NA; J gene: TRBJ2-2; V gene: TRBV5-1; CDR3 DNA: TGCGCCAGCAGCTGGCTAACGGGGTTTGGCGGGGAGCTGTTTTTT; CDR3 protein: CASSWLTGFGGELFF
D gene: NA; CDR3 length: 10; clone size: NA; J gene: TRBJ1-1; V gene: TRBV20-1; CDR3 DNA: TGCAGTGCGGGAGGGACTGAAGCTTTCTTT; CDR3 protein: CSAGGTEAFF
D gene: TRBD2; CDR3 length: 15; clone size: NA; J gene: TRBJ2-5; V gene: TRBV15; CDR3 DNA: TGTGCCATCACTCCGCGGGGGGCAGACCAAGAGACCCAGTACTTC; CDR3 protein: CAITPRGADQETQYF
D gene: NA; CDR3 length: 11; clone size: NA; J gene: TRBJ1-4; V gene: TRBV19; CDR3 DNA: TGTGCCAGTCGGGAAAATGAAAAACTGTTTTTT; CDR3 protein: CASRENEKLFF
D gene: NA; CDR3 length: 11; clone size: NA; J gene: TRBJ2-7; V gene: TRBV10-3; CDR3 DNA: TGTGCGGCTCCGGGCCCGGGGGAGCAGTACTTC; CDR3 protein: CAAPGPGEQYF
D gene: NA; CDR3 length: 14; clone size: NA; J gene: TRBJ1-1; V gene: TRBV6-5; CDR3 DNA: TGTGCCAGCAGTTTCACAGGCTTTCGGGCTGAAGCTTTCTTT; CDR3 protein: CASSFTGFRAEAFF
D gene: NA; CDR3 length: 13; clone size: NA; J gene: TRBJ1-4; V gene: TRBV5-5; CDR3 DNA: TGTGCCAGCAGCTTGGTTCCTATAGAAAAACTGTTTTTT; CDR3 protein: CASSLVPIEKLFF
D gene: NA; CDR3 length: 13; clone size: few; J gene: TRBJ1-1; V gene: TRBV10-3; CDR3 DNA: TGTGCCATCAGTCGCAGCTTGAACACTGAAGCTTTCTTT; CDR3 protein: CAISRSLNTEAFF
D gene: TRBD1; CDR3 length: 15; clone size: NA; J gene: TRBJ1-2; V gene: TRBV2; CDR3 DNA: TGTGCCAGCAATCCGACAGGGGGCCTTAACTATGGCTACACCTTC; CDR3 protein: CASNPTGGLNYGYTF
D gene: NA; CDR3 length: 13; clone size: NA; J gene: TRBJ2-3; V gene: TRBV27; CDR3 DNA: TGTGCCAGCAGATGGGAGGTGACAGATACGCAGTATTTT; CDR3 protein: CASRWEVTDTQYF
D gene: NA; CDR3 length: 14; clone size: NA; J gene: TRBJ1-2; V gene: TRBV10-3; CDR3 DNA: TGTGCCATCAGTGAGTCGGGCAGGGTCTATGGCTACACCTTC; CDR3 protein: CAISESGRVYGYTF
D gene: TRBD1; CDR3 length: 15; clone size: NA; J gene: TRBJ1-5; V gene: TRBV27; CDR3 DNA: TGTGCCAGCAGTTTTTACAGGGGTGGCAATCAGCCCCAGCATTTT; CDR3 protein: CASSFYRGGNQPQHF
D gene: TRBD2; CDR3 length: 18; clone size: NA; J gene: TRBJ2-5; V gene: TRBV28; CDR3 DNA: TGTGCCAGCAGTTTCCTGCGGGGCCCGGGACTACCTCAAGAGACCCAGTACTTC; CDR3 protein: CASSFLRGPGLPQETQYF
D gene: NA; CDR3 length: 16; clone size: NA; J gene: TRBJ1-5; V gene: TRBV4-1; CDR3 DNA: TGCGCCAGCAGCAACGGAGTGTCCAGGGATGGCCAGCCCCAGCATTTT; CDR3 protein: CASSNGVSRDGQPQHF
D gene: NA; CDR3 length: 16; clone size: NA; J gene: TRBJ1-3; V gene: TRBV6-6; CDR3 DNA: TGTGCCAGCAGTTACTCGTCCCCGCGGGCCGGAAACACCATATATTTT; CDR3 protein: CASSYSSPRAGNTIYF
D gene: TRBD1; CDR3 length: 16; clone size: NA; J gene: TRBJ2-1; V gene: TRBV6-5; CDR3 DNA: TGTGCCAGCAGTTACCGGACAGGGGTGGTATTTGATGAGCAGTTCTTC; CDR3 protein: CASSYRTGVVFDEQFF
D gene: NA; CDR3 length: 15; clone size: NA; J gene: TRBJ1-5; V gene: TRBV28; CDR3 DNA: TGTGCCAGCAGTTTCCACAGGGCGGTCAATCAGCCCCAGCATTTT; CDR3 protein: CASSFHRAVNQPQHF
D gene: TRBD2; CDR3 length: 16; clone size: NA; J gene: TRBJ2-3; V gene: TRBV11-2; CDR3 DNA: TGTGCCAGCAGCCTAGTACTAGCGGGAGGTACAGATACGCAGTATTTT; CDR3 protein: CASSLVLAGGTDTQYF
D gene: TRBD1; CDR3 length: 15; clone size: NA; J gene: TRBJ2-7; V gene: TRBV29-1; CDR3 DNA: TGCAGCGTGACCGCTCCGGGACAGGGGCGGTACGAGCAGTACTTC; CDR3 protein: CSVTAPGQGRYEQYF
D gene: TRBD1; CDR3 length: 13; clone size: NA; J gene: TRBJ2-7; V gene: TRBV18; CDR3 DNA: TGTGCCAGCTCACTGGGACAGAATTACGAGCAGTACTTC; CDR3 protein: CASSLGQNYEQYF
D gene: NA; CDR3 length: 13; clone size: NA; J gene: TRBJ2-2; V gene: TRBV5-1; CDR3 DNA: TGCGCCAGCAGCTGGGGGAACACCGGGGAGCTGTTTTTT; CDR3 protein: CASSWGNTGELFF
D gene: NA; CDR3 length: 14; clone size: NA; J gene: TRBJ2-5; V gene: TRBV7-9; CDR3 DNA: TGTGCCAGCAGCCTAGGACCCAGAAAAGAGACCCAGTACTTC; CDR3 protein: CASSLGPRKETQYF
D gene: NA; CDR3 length: 13; clone size: NA; J gene: TRBJ2-1; V gene: TRBV5-4; CDR3 DNA: TGTGCCAGCAGCGGAGGGTTCTCGAGGGAGCAGTTCTTC; CDR3 protein: CASSGGFSREQFF
D gene: NA; CDR3 length: 14; clone size: NA; J gene: TRBJ2-1; V gene: TRBV7-9; CDR3 DNA: TGTGCCAGCAGCTTACACTCGCTGAACAATGAGCAGTTCTTC; CDR3 protein: CASSLHSLNNEQFF
D gene: TRBD1; CDR3 length: 16; clone size: once; J gene: TRBJ1-5; V gene: TRBV7-8; CDR3 DNA: TGTGCCAGCAGCTCAAGACCGGGACAGGGACCTCAGCCCCAGCATTTT; CDR3 protein: CASSSRPGQGPQPQHF
D gene: NA; CDR3 length: 14; clone size: NA; J gene: TRBJ2-3; V gene: TRBV15; CDR3 DNA: TGTGCCACCAGCAATAGCAGGAGCACAGATACGCAGTATTTT; CDR3 protein: CATSNSRSTDTQYF
D gene: NA; CDR3 length: 16; clone size: NA; J gene: TRBJ1-3; V gene: TRBV9; CDR3 DNA: TGTGCCAGCAGCTTGGGACCTGCTAGCTCTGGAAACACCATATATTTT; CDR3 protein: CASSLGPASSGNTIYF
D gene: NA; CDR3 length: 11; clone size: NA; J gene: TRBJ2-3; V gene: TRBV6-6; CDR3 DNA: TGTGCCAGCAGTTATTTGGATACGCAGTATTTT; CDR3 protein: CASSYLDTQYF
D gene: TRBD1; CDR3 length: 13; clone size: NA; J gene: TRBJ1-1; V gene: TRBV19; CDR3 DNA: TGTGCCTCCTCCAGGGGGCGGTCCACTGAAGCTTTCTTT; CDR3 protein: CASSRGRSTEAFF
D gene: TRBD1; CDR3 length: 14; clone size: NA; J gene: TRBJ1-2; V gene: TRBV19; CDR3 DNA: TGTGCCAGTAGGACACAGGGGGCCTCGCGTGGCTACACCTTC; CDR3 protein: CASRTQGASRGYTF
D gene: NA; CDR3 length: 15; clone size: once; J gene: TRBJ2-4; V gene: TRBV19; CDR3 DNA: TGTGCCAGTAGTATAACTATACTAGCCAAAAACATTCAGTACTTC; CDR3 protein: CASSITILAKNIQYF
D gene: TRBD2; CDR3 length: 15; clone size: NA; J gene: TRBJ2-3; V gene: TRBV6-1; CDR3 DNA: TGTGCCAGCAGTGAAAAATCGAGCGGGAGTCCTACGCAGTATTTT; CDR3 protein: CASSEKSSGSPTQYF
D gene: TRBD1; CDR3 length: 15; clone size: NA; J gene: TRBJ2-5; V gene: TRBV28; CDR3 DNA: TGTGCCAGCAGTTCACCGGGACAGCCTCAAGAGACCCAGTACTTC; CDR3 protein: CASSSPGQPQETQYF
D gene: NA; CDR3 length: 16; clone size: NA; J gene: TRBJ1-1; V gene: TRBV30; CDR3 DNA: TGTGCCTGGGAAAGACAGGCCCTAACTTGGGACACTGAAGCTTTCTTT; CDR3 protein: CAWERQALTWDTEAFF
D gene: NA; CDR3 length: 14; clone size: NA; J gene: TRBJ2-7; V gene: TRBV6-1; CDR3 DNA: TGTGCCAGCAGTGGTTGGGGCAGCTCCTACGAGCAGTACTTC; CDR3 protein: CASSGWGSSYEQYF
D gene: NA; CDR3 length: 13; clone size: NA; J gene: TRBJ2-1; V gene: TRBV6-5; CDR3 DNA: TGTGCCAGCAGACGGTCGACGGGAGAGGGGCAGTTCTTC; CDR3 protein: CASRRSTGEGQFF
D gene: TRBD2; CDR3 length: 18; clone size: NA; J gene: TRBJ2-7; V gene: TRBV28; CDR3 DNA: TGTGCCAGCAGTTTACTGGGACTGTACCGGGCGGGAGGTAACGAGCAGTACTTC; CDR3 protein: CASSLLGLYRAGGNEQYF
D gene: NA; CDR3 length: 15; clone size: once; J gene: TRBJ2-1; V gene: TRBV11-2; CDR3 DNA: TGTGCCAGCAGCTTCACTGGCGGCTCCTACAATGAGCAGTTCTTC; CDR3 protein: CASSFTGGSYNEQFF
D gene: NA; CDR3 length: 15; clone size: NA; J gene: TRBJ2-7; V gene: TRBV28; CDR3 DNA: TGTGCCAGCAGCCCGGACAGTCCGGGCCGATACGAGCAGTACTTC; CDR3 protein: CASSPDSPGRYEQYF
D gene: TRBD2; CDR3 length: 15; clone size: NA; J gene: TRBJ2-7; V gene: TRBV30; CDR3 DNA: TGTGCCCTCCGTGCTAGCGGGAGGTCCGCCTACGAGCAGTACTTC; CDR3 protein: CALRASGRSAYEQYF
D gene: NA; CDR3 length: 14; clone size: NA; J gene: TRBJ1-3; V gene: TRBV5-4; CDR3 DNA: TGTGCCAGCAGCTTGGCGGGAACTGGAAACACCATATATTTT; CDR3 protein: CASSLAGTGNTIYF
D gene: NA; CDR3 length: 15; clone size: NA; J gene: TRBJ2-5; V gene: TRBV18; CDR3 DNA: TGTGCCAGCTCACTCCAACAGGGACCGGGGGAGACCCAGTACTTC; CDR3 protein: CASSLQQGPGETQYF
D gene: NA; CDR3 length: 16; clone size: NA; J gene: TRBJ2-7; V gene: TRBV19; CDR3 DNA: TGTGCCAGTAGTCCGCGACTTCCTTCGGGGCCCTACGAGCAGTACTTC; CDR3 protein: CASSPRLPSGPYEQYF
D gene: TRBD1; CDR3 length: 14; clone size: NA; J gene: TRBJ2-5; V gene: TRBV28; CDR3 DNA: TGTGCCAGTCACTCACAGGGGGAAGTAGAGACCCAGTACTTC; CDR3 protein: CASHSQGEVETQYF
D gene: NA; CDR3 length: 16; clone size: once; J gene: TRBJ1-2; V gene: TRBV11-2; CDR3 DNA: TGTGCCAGCAGCTTAGTTACCGGGAGCTACAACTATGGCTACACCTTC; CDR3 protein: CASSLVTGSYNYGYTF
D gene: TRBD1; CDR3 length: 14; clone size: NA; J gene: TRBJ1-4; V gene: TRBV5-1; CDR3 DNA: TGCGCCAGCAGCCTGACAGGGGCTAATGAAAAACTGTTTTTT; CDR3 protein: CASSLTGANEKLFF
D gene: TRBD1; CDR3 length: 15; clone size: NA; J gene: TRBJ1-2; V gene: TRBV13; CDR3 DNA: TGTGCCAGCAGCACCCGGGACAGGGGTCCCTATGGCTACACCTTC; CDR3 protein: CASSTRDRGPYGYTF